The 19 T cell receptor beta chains reported below all come from one sample, sequenced in a study of cytomegalovirus exposure and HLA in healthy donors. Primers: 60 Vbeta forward and 13 Jbeta reverse. Generated by immunoSEQ multiplex PCR, the TCRdb table keeps only in-frame clones and is missing some. Of around 90,000 clones in the sample, more than 65% were seen once. Sequencing input: PBMCs. Receptors were obtained from a human donor in good health.

The genes are TRBV9 and TRBJ1-2; tentative D call: TRBD1 (5 bases). Trimming cost V 3 bases and J 0 bases, with 12 bases left between them. CDR1 and CDR2 (germline): SGDLS, YYNGEE. The CDR3 is made up of 15 amino acids. Written as DNA, the CDR3 is TGTGCCAGCAGCGCCTGGGTAGGGGCTAACTATGGCTACACCTTC. Translating it yields CASSAWVGANYGYTF.

This clone was seen a single time. The J gene is TRBJ1-2, the V gene TRBV19; 7 nucleotides match TRBD1. Germline V gene sequence: CDR1 LNHDA, CDR2 SQIVND (reference sequence). The J segment lost 4 bases and the V segment lost 3 bases, leaving 11 bases of the junction unmatched. The CDR3 is 16 amino acids. This CDR3 reads CASSIGTGAQGYGYTF. The CDR3, as DNA: TGTGCCAGTAGTATTGGAACAGGGGCTCAGGGCTATGGCTACACCTTC.

This chain joins TRBV9 and TRBJ2-7, with D possibly matching TRBD2 (6 bases). The germline V and J ends were trimmed by 3 bases and 4 bases, with 20 bases remaining between them. CDR3 length equals 16 residues. Germline V gene lookup returns CDR1 SGDLS and CDR2 YYNGEE. CDR3 protein: CASSGGTANGGYEQYF. The CDR3 nucleotides read TGTGCCAGCAGCGGCGGGACTGCAAACGGGGGATACGAGCAGTACTTC.

V usage is TRBV18 and J usage is TRBJ2-5; D perhaps matches TRBD1 (7 bases). Trimming stripped 8 bases from V and 5 bases from J, with 18 bases between. The germline V gene encodes CDR1 KGHSH and CDR2 LQKENI. This CDR3 spans 14 amino acids. The chain's CDR3 is CASTQGGPLETQYF. The CDR3 DNA reads as TGTGCCAGCACCCAGGGGGGACCTCTTGAGACCCAGTACTTC.

The chain joins TRBV7-9 to TRBJ2-1; 7 bases fit TRBD2. The CDR3 runs to 15 residues. CDR1 is SEHNR, CDR2 FQNEAQ, per germline (reference sequence). Unmatched junction bases numbered 10, after V lost 5 bases and J lost 6 bases. CDR3 in amino acids: CASSAWDGGGNEQFF. CDR3 DNA: TGTGCCAGCAGCGCCTGGGACGGCGGGGGCAATGAGCAGTTCTTC.

This chain joins TRBV5-1 and TRBJ2-1; 8 bases are shared with TRBD1. The CDR3 is made up of 15 amino acids. Trimming at V came to 0 bases and at J to 5 bases, leaving 4 bases not matched to a gene. Germline CDR1 SGHRS, CDR2 YFSETQ. Here the CDR3 DNA reads TGCGCCAGCAGCTTGGGGGACAGGAGCCACAATGAGCAGTTCTTC. It yields the protein CASSLGDRSHNEQFF.

V gene TRBV5-4 combines with J gene TRBJ2-5, with D maybe TRBD1 (6 bases). CDR1 is SGHNT, CDR2 YYREEE, per germline (reference sequence). Trimming stripped 1 base from V and 3 bases from J, with 10 bases between. The CDR3 loop spans 14 amino acids. CDR3 nucleotide sequence: TGTGCCAGCAGCTTGTCGCACAGGGAAGAGACCCAGTACTTC. Amino acid sequence: CASSLSHREETQYF.

The rearrangement uses TRBV12-5 and TRBJ1-5; possible D gene TRBD1, 6 bases. Trimming removed 6 bases at V and 2 bases at J, with 26 bases between. The germline V gene has CDR1 LGHNT and CDR2 FRNRAP. The CDR3 loop spans 19 amino acids. The CDR3 is CASGSHQQGWSKGNQPQHF. CDR3 sequence (DNA): TGTGCTAGTGGGTCACATCAACAGGGTTGGAGTAAGGGCAATCAGCCCCAGCATTTT.

In DNA form, the CDR3 reads TGTGCCAGCAGCCCCCTGGGAAGCGGGAGAGGGACCGGGGAGCTGTTTTTT. This codes for CASSPLGSGRGTGELFF. The V and J genes are TRBV5-5 and TRBJ2-2, with 8 bases fitting TRBD2. This CDR3 has 17 residues. V lost 4 bases to trimming and J lost 5 bases; unmatched junction nucleotides: 13. CDR1 and CDR2 from the germline V gene are SGHKS and YYEKEE (reference sequence).

This clone has more than one count but fewer than ten. This chain joins TRBV6-5 and TRBJ1-4; 11 nucleotides line up with TRBD1. With V trimmed by 6 bases and J by 5 bases, 2 bases remained unmatched. The CDR3 sequence is 14 residues long. In germline, CDR1 is MNHEY, CDR2 SVGAGI. This CDR3 reads CASRRTGGNEKLFF. CDR3 DNA sequence: TGTGCCAGCAGGCGGACAGGGGGCAATGAAAAACTGTTTTTT.

This sequence joins TRBV11-3 and TRBJ2-2; 8 nucleotides line up with TRBD1. The J segment lost 5 bases and the V segment lost 5 bases, leaving 7 bases of the junction unmatched. The CDR3 is made up of 15 amino acids. Per the germline V gene, CDR1 is SGHNT and CDR2 is YENEEA. The CDR3: CASSPGGRRTGELFF. In DNA, the CDR3 is TGTGCCAGCAGCCCAGGGGGCCGGCGGACCGGGGAGCTGTTTTTT.

The chain uses TRBV5-1 and TRBJ1-2; D uncertain. The CDR3 runs to 11 residues. V shed 1 base and J shed 9 bases, with 7 bases lying between them. Germline values: CDR1 SGHRS, CDR2 YFSETQ. The CDR3 protein is CASSLRGSYTF. The DNA of the CDR3 is TGCGCCAGCAGCTTGCGAGGGAGCTACACCTTC.

CDR3 in DNA: TGTGCCAGCAGCTCCCCTACTAGCGGGGGAGCGGATACGCAGTATTTT. Its translation: CASSSPTSGGADTQYF. The chain is built from TRBV5-4 and TRBJ2-3; 11 bases agree with TRBD2. After removal of 3 bases from V and 6 bases from J, the junction contained 9 bases not matched to a gene. The V gene's germline CDR1 is SGHNT and CDR2 YYREEE (reference sequence). This CDR3 has 16 residues.

The chain links TRBV7-9 to TRBJ2-3; 9 bases map to TRBD1. The germline V gene has CDR1 SEHNR and CDR2 FQNEAQ (reference sequence). The CDR3 has 14 residues. V was pared by 5 bases and J by 4 bases, with 4 bases of the junction left unmatched. DNA for the CDR3: TGTGCCAGCAGCCGACAGGGGGGGCCAGATACGCAGTATTTT. Its protein is CASSRQGGPDTQYF.

The rearrangement joins TRBV7-2 to TRBJ2-1, with TRBD1 matching 9 bases. From germline, CDR1 is SGHTA and CDR2 FQGNSA. The CDR3 consists of 13 residues. Losses at the gene ends were 4 bases for V and 8 bases for J; bases not matched to a gene: 3. The CDR3 region is CASSSTGGDEQFF. CDR3 DNA: TGTGCCAGCAGCTCTACAGGGGGCGATGAGCAGTTCTTC.

V gene TRBV11-1 combines with J gene TRBJ2-3; no definite D call. Trimming removed 0 bases from V and 2 bases from J, with 12 bases in between. From germline, CDR1 is SGHAT and CDR2 FQDESV (reference sequence). The CDR3 is 16 residues long. The CDR3 protein is CASSLAFQVITDTQYF. CDR3 bases: TGTGCCAGCAGCTTAGCATTCCAGGTTATCACAGATACGCAGTATTTT.

The V call is TRBV5-1, the J call TRBJ2-2; D perhaps matches TRBD1 (5 bases). The CDR3 loop spans 15 amino acids. V was shortened by 1 base and J by 3 bases, with 10 bases between the two germline ends. Germline assignment: CDR1 SGHRS and CDR2 YFSETQ. The CDR3 is CASSLSTVDTGELFF. CDR3 DNA sequence: TGCGCCAGCAGCTTGTCGACAGTGGACACCGGGGAGCTGTTTTTT.

The V call is TRBV9, the J call TRBJ2-1; 8 bases are shared with TRBD2. The CDR3 has 17 residues. V was pared by 5 bases and J by 3 bases, with 13 bases of the junction left unmatched. Germline CDR1 reads SGDLS; CDR2 reads YYNGEE. CDR3 nucleotides: TGTGCCAGCAGTGTCGACCCCGTTAGCGGGATCTACAATGAGCAGTTCTTC. Translating it yields CASSVDPVSGIYNEQFF.

V usage is TRBV29-1 and J usage is TRBJ1-5; D is ambiguous. V lost 0 bases, J lost 6 bases, and 9 bases lay in between. The CDR3 extends over 13 amino acids. The germline V gene encodes CDR1 SQVTM and CDR2 ANQGSEA. The CDR3 is CSVEDSTGQPQHF. CDR3 nucleotides: TGCAGCGTTGAAGACTCGACGGGTCAGCCCCAGCATTTT.